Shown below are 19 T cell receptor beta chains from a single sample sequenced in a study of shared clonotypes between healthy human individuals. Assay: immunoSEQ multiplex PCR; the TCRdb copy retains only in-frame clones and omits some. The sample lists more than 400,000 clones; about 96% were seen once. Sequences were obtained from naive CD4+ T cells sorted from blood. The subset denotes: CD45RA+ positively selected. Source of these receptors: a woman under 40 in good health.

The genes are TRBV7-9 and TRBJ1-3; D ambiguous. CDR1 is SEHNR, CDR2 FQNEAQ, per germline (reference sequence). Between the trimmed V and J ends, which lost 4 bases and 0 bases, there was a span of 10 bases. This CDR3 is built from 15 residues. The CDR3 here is CASSSRESSGNTIYF. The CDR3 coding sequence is TGTGCCAGCAGCTCACGGGAGAGCTCTGGAAACACCATATATTTT.

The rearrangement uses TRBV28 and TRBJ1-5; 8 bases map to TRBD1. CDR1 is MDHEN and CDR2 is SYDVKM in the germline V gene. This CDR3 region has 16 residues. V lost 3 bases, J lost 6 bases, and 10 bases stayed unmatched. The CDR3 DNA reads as TGTGCCAGCAGTTTTGGCGGATGGACAGGGCTTCAGCCCCAGCATTTT. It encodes CASSFGGWTGLQPQHF.

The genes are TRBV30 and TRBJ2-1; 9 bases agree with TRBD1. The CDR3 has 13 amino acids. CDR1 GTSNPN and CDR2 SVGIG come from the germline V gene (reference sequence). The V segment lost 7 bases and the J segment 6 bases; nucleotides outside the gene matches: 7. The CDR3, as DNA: TGTGCCTCACCGGGACAGGGAACCAATGAGCAGTTCTTC. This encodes CASPGQGTNEQFF.

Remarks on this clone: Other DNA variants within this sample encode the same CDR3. As DNA, the CDR3 is TGCGCCAGCAGCTTAGACCAGAGCACAGATACGCAGTATTTT. Translated, it gives CASSLDQSTDTQYF. The genes are TRBV5-1 and TRBJ2-3; D is ambiguous. Between the trimmed V and J ends, which lost 2 bases and 0 bases, there was a span of 7 bases. Germline CDR1 SGHRS, CDR2 YFSETQ. This CDR3 is built from 14 residues.

CDR3 nucleotide sequence: TGTGCCAGCAGCTTATGGTCGCAGGGAAGGGAGACCCAGTACTTC. It codes for CASSLWSQGRETQYF. This sequence joins TRBV7-6 and TRBJ2-5, with D possibly matching TRBD1 (5 bases). Germline V gene data show CDR1 as SGHVS and CDR2 as FNYEAQ. CDR3 length: 15 amino acids. Trimming pared 2 bases from V and 5 bases from J, leaving 15 bases between.

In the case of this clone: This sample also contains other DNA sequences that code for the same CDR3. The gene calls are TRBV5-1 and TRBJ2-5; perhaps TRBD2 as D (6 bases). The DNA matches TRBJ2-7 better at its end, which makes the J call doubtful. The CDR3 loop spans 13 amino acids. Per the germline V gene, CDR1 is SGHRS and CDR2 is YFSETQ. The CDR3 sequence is CASSSGSSYEQYF. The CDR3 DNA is TGCGCCAGCAGCTCCGGGAGTTCCTACGAGCAGTACTTC.

For the CDR3, the DNA is TGCGCCAGCAGTCAATCCCCCTCGGGGGTAACTAATGAAAAACTGTTTTTT. It codes for CASSQSPSGVTNEKLFF. The gene calls are TRBV23-1 and TRBJ1-4; D is possibly TRBD1 (5 bases). TRBV23-1 is identified as an open reading frame with a role that is uncertain. The V end was cut by 0 bases, the J end by 1 base, with 12 bases between. The CDR3 contains 17 residues.

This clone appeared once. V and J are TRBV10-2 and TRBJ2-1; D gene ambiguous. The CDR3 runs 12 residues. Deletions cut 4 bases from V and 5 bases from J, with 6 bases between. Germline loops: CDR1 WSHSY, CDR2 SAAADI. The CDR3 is CASSGFHNEQFF. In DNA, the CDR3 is TGCGCCAGCAGTGGGTTCCACAATGAGCAGTTCTTC.

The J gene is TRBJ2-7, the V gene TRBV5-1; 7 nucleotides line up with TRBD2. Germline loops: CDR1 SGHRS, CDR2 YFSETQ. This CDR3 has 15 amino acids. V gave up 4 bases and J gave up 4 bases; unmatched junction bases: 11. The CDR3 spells CASSRGAGELYEQYF. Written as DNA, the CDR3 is TGCGCCAGCAGCCGCGGGGCGGGAGAGTTGTACGAGCAGTACTTC.

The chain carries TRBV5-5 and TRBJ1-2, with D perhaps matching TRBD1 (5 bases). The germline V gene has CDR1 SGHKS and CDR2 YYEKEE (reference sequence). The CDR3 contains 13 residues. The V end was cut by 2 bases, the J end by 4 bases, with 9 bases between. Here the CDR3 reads CASSLQDPYGYTF. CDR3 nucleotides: TGTGCCAGCAGCTTACAGGATCCCTATGGCTACACCTTC.

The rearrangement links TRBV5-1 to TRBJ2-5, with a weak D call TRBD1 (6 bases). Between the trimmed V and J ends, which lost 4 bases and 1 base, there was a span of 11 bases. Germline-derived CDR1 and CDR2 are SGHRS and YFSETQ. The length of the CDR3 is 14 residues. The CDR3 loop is CASSTGQTQETQYF. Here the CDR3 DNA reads TGCGCCAGCAGCACAGGACAGACCCAAGAGACCCAGTACTTC.

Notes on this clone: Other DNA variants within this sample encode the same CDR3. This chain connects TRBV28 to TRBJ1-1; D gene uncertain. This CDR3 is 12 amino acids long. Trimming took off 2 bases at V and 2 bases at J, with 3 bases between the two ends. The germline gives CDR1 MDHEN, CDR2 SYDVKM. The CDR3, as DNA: TGTGCCAGCAGTTTACGAAACACTGAAGCTTTCTTT. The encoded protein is CASSLRNTEAFF. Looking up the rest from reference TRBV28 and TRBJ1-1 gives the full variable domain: DVKVTQSSRYLVKRTGEKVFLECVQDMDHENMFWYRQDPGLGLRLIYFSYDVKMKEKGDIPEGYSVSREKKERFSLILESASTNQTSMYLCASSLRNTEAFFGQGTRLTVV.

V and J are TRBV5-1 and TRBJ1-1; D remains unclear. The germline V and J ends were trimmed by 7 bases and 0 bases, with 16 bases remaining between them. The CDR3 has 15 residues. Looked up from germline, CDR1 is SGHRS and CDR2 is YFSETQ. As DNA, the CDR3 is TGCGCCAGCCGCTCCGTCGTGGGGATGAACACTGAAGCTTTCTTT. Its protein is CASRSVVGMNTEAFF.

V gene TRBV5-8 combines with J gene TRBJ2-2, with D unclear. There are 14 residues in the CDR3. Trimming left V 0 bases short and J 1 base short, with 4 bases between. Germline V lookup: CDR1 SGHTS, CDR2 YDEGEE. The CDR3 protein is CASSLVQNTGELFF. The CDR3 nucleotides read TGTGCCAGCAGCTTGGTTCAGAACACCGGGGAGCTGTTTTTT.

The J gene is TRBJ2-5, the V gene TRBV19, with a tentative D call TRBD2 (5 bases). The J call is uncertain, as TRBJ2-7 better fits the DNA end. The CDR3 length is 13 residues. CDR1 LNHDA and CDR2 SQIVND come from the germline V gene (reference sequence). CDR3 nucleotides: TGTGCCAGTAGTATTAGCGCCTCCTACGAGCAGTACTTC. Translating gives CASSISASYEQYF.

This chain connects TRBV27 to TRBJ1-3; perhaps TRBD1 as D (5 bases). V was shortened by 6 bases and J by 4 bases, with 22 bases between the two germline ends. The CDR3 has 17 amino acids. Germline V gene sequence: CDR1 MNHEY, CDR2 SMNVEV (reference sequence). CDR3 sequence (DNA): TGTGCCAGCAGCCCCATGGGACTGCCCCTCTCCGGAAACACCATATATTTT. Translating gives CASSPMGLPLSGNTIYF.

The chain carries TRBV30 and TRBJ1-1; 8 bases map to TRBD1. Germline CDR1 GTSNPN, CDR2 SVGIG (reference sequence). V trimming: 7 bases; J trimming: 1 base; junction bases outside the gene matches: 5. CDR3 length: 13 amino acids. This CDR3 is CALRQGSNTEAFF. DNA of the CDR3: TGTGCCTTACGACAGGGGTCGAACACTGAAGCTTTCTTT.

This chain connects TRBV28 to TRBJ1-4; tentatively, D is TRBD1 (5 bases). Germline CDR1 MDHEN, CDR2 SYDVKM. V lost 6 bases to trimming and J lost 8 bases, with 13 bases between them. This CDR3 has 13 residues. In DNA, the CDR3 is TGTGCCAGCAGAGGGGAAGTTCGAGAAAAACTGTTTTTT. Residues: CASRGEVREKLFF.

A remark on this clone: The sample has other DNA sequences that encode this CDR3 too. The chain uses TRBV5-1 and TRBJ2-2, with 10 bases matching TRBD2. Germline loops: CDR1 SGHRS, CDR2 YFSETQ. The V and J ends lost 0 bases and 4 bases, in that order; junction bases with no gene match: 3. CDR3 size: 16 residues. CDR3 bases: TGCGCCAGCAGCTTGGGACTAGCGGGCGCCACCGGGGAGCTGTTTTTT. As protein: CASSLGLAGATGELFF.